The sequence of this T cell receptor beta chain was determined in a study of blood T cells in healthy people across ages. A J-beta primer mix and a sample-barcoded 5' primer were used in a second PCR of roughly 7 to 12 cycles. TCRdb fed the 5' RACE reads into MiXCR, producing one record per CDR3 protein. Among 550,000 to 800,000 distinct CDR3 sequences listed, 32% were seen once. About this clonotype: Antigen: not known.

This CDR3 spans 16 amino acids. The ends were cut back, 4 bases at V and 5 bases at J, with 19 bases in the middle. CDR1 and CDR2 from the germline V gene are SGHDT and YYEEEE. General study findings and limits: In long-lived donors, naive CD4+ cell counts and diversity exceeded those of aged donors.

The receptor was isolated from a woman of 80 years or more in good health. The sequencing input was blood. V usage is TRBV5-6 and J usage is TRBJ1-5; perhaps TRBD1 as D (5 bases). CDR3 sequence reads: CASSRGHGQIDQPQHF. Here the CDR3 DNA reads TGTGCCAGCAGCCGCGGACATGGCCAAATTGATCAGCCCCAGCATTTT.